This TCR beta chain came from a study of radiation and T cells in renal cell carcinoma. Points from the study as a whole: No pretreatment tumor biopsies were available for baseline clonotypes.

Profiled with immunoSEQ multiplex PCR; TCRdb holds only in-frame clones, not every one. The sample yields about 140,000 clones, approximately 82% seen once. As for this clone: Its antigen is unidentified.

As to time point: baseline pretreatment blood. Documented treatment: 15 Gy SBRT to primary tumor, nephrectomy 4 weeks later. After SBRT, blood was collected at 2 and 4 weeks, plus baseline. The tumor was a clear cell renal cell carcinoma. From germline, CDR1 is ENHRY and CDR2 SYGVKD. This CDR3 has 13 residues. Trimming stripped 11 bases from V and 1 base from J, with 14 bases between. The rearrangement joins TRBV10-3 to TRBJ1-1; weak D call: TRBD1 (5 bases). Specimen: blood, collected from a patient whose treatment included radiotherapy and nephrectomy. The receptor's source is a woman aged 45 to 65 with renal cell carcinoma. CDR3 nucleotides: TGTGCCTCCGGAGGGGTCAGGAACACTGAAGCTTTCTTT. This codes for CASGGVRNTEAFF.